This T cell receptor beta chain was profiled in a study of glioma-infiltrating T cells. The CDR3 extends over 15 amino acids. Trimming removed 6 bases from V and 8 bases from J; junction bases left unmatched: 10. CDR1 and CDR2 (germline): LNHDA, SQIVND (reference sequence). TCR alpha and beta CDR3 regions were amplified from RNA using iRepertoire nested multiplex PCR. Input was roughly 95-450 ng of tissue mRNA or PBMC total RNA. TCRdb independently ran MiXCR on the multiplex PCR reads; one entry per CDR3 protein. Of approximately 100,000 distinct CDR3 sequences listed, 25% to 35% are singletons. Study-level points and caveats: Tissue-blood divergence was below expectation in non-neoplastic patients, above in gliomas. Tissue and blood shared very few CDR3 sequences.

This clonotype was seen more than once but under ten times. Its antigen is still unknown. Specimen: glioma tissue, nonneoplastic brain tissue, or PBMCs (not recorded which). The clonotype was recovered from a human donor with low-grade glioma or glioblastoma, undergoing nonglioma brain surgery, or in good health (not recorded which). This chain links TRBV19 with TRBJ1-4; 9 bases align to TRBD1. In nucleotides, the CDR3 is TGTGCCAGTAGCCGACCCGGACAGGGGAACGAAAAACTGTTTTTT. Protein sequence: CASSRPGQGNEKLFF.